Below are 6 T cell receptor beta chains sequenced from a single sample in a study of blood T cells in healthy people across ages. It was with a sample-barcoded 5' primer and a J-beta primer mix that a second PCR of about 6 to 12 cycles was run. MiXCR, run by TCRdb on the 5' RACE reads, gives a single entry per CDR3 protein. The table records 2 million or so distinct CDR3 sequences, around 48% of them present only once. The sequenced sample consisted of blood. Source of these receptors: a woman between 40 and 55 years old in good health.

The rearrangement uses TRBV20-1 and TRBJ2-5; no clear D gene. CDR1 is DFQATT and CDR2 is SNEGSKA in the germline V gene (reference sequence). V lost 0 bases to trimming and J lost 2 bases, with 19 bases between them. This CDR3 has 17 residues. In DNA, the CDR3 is TGCAGTGCTAGAGATCCGGGTCTTCGCTTACTACAAGAGACCCAGTACTTC. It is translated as CSARDPGLRLLQETQYF.

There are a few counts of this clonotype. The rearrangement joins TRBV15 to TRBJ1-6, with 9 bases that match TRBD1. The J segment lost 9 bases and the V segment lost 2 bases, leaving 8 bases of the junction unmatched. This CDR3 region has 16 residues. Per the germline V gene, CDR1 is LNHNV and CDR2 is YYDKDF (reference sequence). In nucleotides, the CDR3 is TGTGCCACCAGCAGAATCACCGGGACAGGGCTTTCACCCCTCCACTTT. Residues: CATSRITGTGLSPLHF.

CDR3 in DNA: TGTGCCAGCAGCTTAGGAAGGGCTTCACGGGAGCAGTACTTC. As protein: CASSLGRASREQYF. The genes are TRBV7-2 and TRBJ2-7; D remains unclear. The CDR3 sequence is 14 residues long. Germline V CDR1 and CDR2: SGHTA, FQGNSA. V dropped 1 base and J dropped 7 bases, with 14 bases sitting between them.

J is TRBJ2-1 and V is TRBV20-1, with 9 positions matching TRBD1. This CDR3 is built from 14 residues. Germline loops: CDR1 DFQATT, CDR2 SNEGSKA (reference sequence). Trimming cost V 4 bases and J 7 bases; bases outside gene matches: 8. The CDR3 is CSAKGTGRANEQFF. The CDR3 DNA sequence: TGCAGTGCTAAGGGGACAGGGAGGGCTAATGAGCAGTTCTTC.

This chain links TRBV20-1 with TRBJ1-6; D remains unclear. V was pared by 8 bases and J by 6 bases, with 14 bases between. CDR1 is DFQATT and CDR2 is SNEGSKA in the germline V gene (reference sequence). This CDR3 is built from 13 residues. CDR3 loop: CSTYRATNSPLHF. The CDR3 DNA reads TGCAGTACCTACAGAGCAACTAATTCACCCCTCCACTTT.

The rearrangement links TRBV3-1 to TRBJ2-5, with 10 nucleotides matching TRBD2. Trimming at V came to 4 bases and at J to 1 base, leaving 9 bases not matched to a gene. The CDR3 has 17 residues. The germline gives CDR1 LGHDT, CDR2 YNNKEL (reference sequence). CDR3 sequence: CASSPGLAVGPQETQYF. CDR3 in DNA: TGTGCCAGCAGCCCAGGACTAGCGGTGGGCCCCCAAGAGACCCAGTACTTC.